This T cell receptor (beta chain) was retrieved from a study of long-term antiretroviral therapy in people with HIV. Study-wide context: The oldest samples precede the 2015 immediate-ART recommendation by about a decade.

The V gene's germline CDR1 is KGHSH and CDR2 LQKENI. The V end was cut by 5 bases, the J end by 1 base, with 2 bases between. The length of the CDR3 is 11 residues. Run at survey level, the immunoSEQ assay was version v3.0. The study targeted roughly 35,000-55,000 T-cell genomes per sample in sequencing. Assay: immunoSEQ multiplex PCR; the TCRdb copy retains only in-frame clones and omits some. The sample yields fewer than 6,500 clones, around 78% seen once. Study outcomes and limitations: Clones that had undergone expansion before ART prevailed in the repertoire throughout all time points.

Regarding this clone: Its specificity is not known.

V gene TRBV18 combines with J gene TRBJ2-5, with no clear D. The TCR comes from a man in his forties with HIV. Here the sequenced sample was unsorted PBMCs, taken 1.8 years before starting antiretroviral therapy. CDR3 sequence (DNA): TGTGCCAGCTCATCCCAAGAGACCCAGTACTTC. Translated: CASSSQETQYF.